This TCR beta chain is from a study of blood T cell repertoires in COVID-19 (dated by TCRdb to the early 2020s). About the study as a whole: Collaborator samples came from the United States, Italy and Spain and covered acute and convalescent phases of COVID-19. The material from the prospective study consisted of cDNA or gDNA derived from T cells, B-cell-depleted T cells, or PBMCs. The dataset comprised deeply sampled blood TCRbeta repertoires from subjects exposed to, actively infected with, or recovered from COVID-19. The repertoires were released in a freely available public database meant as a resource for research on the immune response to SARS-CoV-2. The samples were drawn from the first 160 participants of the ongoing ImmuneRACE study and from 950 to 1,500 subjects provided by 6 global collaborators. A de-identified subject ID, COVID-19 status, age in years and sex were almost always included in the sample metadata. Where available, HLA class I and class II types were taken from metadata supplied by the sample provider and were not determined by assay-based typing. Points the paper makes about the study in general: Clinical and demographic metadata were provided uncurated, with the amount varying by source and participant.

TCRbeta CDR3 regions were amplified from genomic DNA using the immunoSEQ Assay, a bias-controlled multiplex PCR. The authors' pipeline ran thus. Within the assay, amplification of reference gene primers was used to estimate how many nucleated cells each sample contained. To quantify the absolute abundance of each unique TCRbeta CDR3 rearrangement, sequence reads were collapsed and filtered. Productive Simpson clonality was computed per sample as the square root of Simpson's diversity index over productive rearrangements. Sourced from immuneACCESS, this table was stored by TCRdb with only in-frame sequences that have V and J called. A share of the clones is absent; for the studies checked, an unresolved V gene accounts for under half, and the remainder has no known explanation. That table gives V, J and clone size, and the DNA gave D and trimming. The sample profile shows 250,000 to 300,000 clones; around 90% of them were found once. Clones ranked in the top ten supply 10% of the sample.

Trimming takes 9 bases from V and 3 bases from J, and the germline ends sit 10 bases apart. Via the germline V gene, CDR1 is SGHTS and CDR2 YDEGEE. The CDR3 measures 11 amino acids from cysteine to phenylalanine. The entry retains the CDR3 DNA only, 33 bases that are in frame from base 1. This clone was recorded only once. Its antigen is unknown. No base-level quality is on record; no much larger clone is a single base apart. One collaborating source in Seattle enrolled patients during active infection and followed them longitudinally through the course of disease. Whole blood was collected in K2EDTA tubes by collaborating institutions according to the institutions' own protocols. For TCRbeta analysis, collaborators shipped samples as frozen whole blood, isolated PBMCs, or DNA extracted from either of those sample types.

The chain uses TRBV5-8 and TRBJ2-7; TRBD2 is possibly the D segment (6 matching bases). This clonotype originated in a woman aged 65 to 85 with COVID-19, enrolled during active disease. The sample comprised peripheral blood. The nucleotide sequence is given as TGTGCCACCACTAGCAACTACGAGCAGTACTTC. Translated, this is CATTSNYEQYF. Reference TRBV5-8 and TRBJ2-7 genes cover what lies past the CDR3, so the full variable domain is EAGVTQSPTHLIKTRGQQATLRCSPISGHTSVYWYQQALGLGLQFLLWYDEGEERNRGNFPPRFSGRQFPNYSSELNVNALELEDSALYLCATTSNYEQYFGPGTRLTVT.